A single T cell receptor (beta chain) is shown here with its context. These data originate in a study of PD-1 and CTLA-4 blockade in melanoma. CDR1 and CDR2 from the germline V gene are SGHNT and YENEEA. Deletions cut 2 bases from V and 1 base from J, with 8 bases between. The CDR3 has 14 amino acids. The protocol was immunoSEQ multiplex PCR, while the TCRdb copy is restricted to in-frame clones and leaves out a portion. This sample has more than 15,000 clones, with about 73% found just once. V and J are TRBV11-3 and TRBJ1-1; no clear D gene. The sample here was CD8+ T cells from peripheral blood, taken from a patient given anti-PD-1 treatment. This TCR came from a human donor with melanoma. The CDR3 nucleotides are TGTGCCAGCAGCTTATATCGGACGAACACTGAAGCTTTCTTT. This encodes CASSLYRTNTEAFF. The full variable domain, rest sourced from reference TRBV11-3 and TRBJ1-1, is EAGVVQSPRYKIIEKKQPVAFWCNPISGHNTLYWYLQNLGQGPELLIRYENEEAVDDSQLPKDRFSAERLKGVDSTLKIQPAELGDSAVYLCASSLYRTNTEAFFGQGTRLTVV.